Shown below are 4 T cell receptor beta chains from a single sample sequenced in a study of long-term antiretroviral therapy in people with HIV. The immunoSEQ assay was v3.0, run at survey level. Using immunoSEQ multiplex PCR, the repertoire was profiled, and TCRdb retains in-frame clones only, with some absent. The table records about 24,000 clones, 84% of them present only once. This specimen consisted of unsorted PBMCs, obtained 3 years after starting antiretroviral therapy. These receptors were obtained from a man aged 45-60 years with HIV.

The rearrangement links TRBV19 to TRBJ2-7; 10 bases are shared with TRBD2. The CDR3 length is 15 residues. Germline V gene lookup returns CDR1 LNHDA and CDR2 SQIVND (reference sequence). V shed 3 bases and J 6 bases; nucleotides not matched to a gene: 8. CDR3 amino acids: CASSIDRLAGGEQYF. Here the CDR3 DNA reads TGTGCCAGTAGTATCGACCGATTAGCGGGGGGCGAGCAGTACTTC.

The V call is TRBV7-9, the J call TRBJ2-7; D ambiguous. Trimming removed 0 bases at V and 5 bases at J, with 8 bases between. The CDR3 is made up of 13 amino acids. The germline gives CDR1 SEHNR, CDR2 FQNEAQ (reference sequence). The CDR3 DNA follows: TGTGCCAGCAGCTTAGCAAAGGCCAACGAGCAGTACTTC. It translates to CASSLAKANEQYF.

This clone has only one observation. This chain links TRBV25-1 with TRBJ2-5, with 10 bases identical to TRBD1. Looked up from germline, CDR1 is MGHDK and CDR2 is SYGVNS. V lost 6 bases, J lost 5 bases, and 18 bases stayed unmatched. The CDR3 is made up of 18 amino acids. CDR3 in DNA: TGTGCCAGCAGAACCACACCGGGACAGGGGATGGGTCGGGAGACCCAGTACTTC. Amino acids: CASRTTPGQGMGRETQYF.

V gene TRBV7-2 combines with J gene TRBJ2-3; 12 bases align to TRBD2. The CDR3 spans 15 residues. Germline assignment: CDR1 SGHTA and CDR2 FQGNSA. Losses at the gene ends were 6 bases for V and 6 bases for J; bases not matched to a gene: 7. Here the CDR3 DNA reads TGTGCCAGCAGTCTAGCGGGAGGGCCGTGGGATACGCAGTATTTT. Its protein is CASSLAGGPWDTQYF.